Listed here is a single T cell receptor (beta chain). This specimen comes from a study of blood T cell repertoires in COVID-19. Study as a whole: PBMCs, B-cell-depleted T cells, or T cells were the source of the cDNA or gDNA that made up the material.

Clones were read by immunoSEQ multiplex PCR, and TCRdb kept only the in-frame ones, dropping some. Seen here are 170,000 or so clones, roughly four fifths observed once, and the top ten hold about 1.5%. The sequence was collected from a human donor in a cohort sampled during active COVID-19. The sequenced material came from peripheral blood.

The chain's CDR3 is CASSQGSQNSPLHF. The CDR3 region has the DNA TGCGCCAGCTCACAGGGGTCCCAAAATTCACCCCTCCACTTT. This chain joins TRBV10-1 and TRBJ1-6; 7 nucleotides match TRBD1. The CDR3 consists of 14 residues. Looked up from germline, CDR1 is WNHNN and CDR2 is SYGVQD (reference sequence). The V gene end was trimmed by 8 bases and the J gene end by 7 bases; junction bases not matched to a gene: 8.